This passage covers 30 T cell receptor beta chains from one sample sequenced in a study of beta chain features in type 1 diabetes. What was sequenced were expressed TCRB transcripts, since all of the isolated RNA had been reverse transcribed. Profiling relied on immunoSEQ multiplex PCR, and the TCRdb table lists in-frame clones only, not all of them. The sample contains 310,000 or so clones, roughly 8% of which appear only once. The sample consisted of central memory CD4+ T cells from blood. The receptors were gathered from a woman aged 18 to 35 in good health.

The chain couples TRBV5-1 to TRBJ2-3, with no clear D. The germline CDR1 and CDR2 sequences are SGHRS and YFSETQ. Trimming cost V 3 bases and J 8 bases, with 10 bases left between them. The CDR3 has 12 amino acids. CDR3 amino acids: CASSSSMGTQYF. CDR3 in DNA: TGCGCCAGCAGCTCATCGATGGGTACGCAGTATTTT.

The table lists this clone with a few counts. The rearrangement joins TRBV7-9 to TRBJ2-3, with D tentatively TRBD1 or TRBD2 (6 bases each). Germline assignment: CDR1 SEHNR and CDR2 FQNEAQ (reference sequence). V was shortened by 5 bases and J by 4 bases, with 16 bases between the two germline ends. The CDR3 spans 15 residues. CDR3 nucleotides: TGTGCCAGCAGCCCATTTGGGGGGCCCTCAGATACGCAGTATTTT. Protein: CASSPFGGPSDTQYF.

The CDR3 nucleotides are TGTGCCAGCAGTGAATCGGTAAGGGGACTAAGGACCTACGAGCAGTACTTC. Translating gives CASSESVRGLRTYEQYF. The chain is built from TRBV2 and TRBJ2-7; the match to TRBD2 covers 7 bases. CDR1 SNHLY and CDR2 FYNNEI come from the germline V gene. J gave up 2 bases and V 2 bases, and 12 bases lay outside the gene matches. This CDR3 is 17 amino acids long.

The chain joins TRBV7-8 to TRBJ2-1; TRBD1 matches at 9 bases. The CDR3 extends over 14 amino acids. Per the germline V gene, CDR1 is SGHVS and CDR2 is FQNEAQ. V gave up 6 bases and J gave up 10 bases; unmatched junction bases: 10. This chain's CDR3 is CASSSGQGQGEQFF. The CDR3 DNA follows: TGTGCCAGCAGTTCAGGACAGGGGCAGGGGGAGCAGTTCTTC.

The chain links TRBV27 to TRBJ2-1; TRBD2 is a possible D gene (6 bases). CDR1 and CDR2 from the germline V gene are MNHEY and SMNVEV (reference sequence). The CDR3 covers 15 residues. V lost 3 bases and J 5 bases, leaving 14 bases between the germline ends. The CDR3 DNA reads TGTGCCAGCAGTTTTGAGGCGGGACGGAACAATGAGCAGTTCTTC. Amino acids: CASSFEAGRNNEQFF.

The sample holds many counts of this clone. The chain combines TRBV7-9 with TRBJ2-3, with D possibly matching TRBD2 (6 bases). Germline assignment: CDR1 SEHNR and CDR2 FQNEAQ (reference sequence). This CDR3 has 16 amino acids. Trimming left V 3 bases short and J 5 bases short, with 18 bases between. The CDR3 coding sequence is TGTGCCAGCAGCTTGAGATACGGGAGTAATGGAGATACGCAGTATTTT. Its protein product is CASSLRYGSNGDTQYF.

The chain carries TRBV18 and TRBJ2-1; D unresolved. The CDR3 spans 13 residues. Trimming pared 2 bases from V and 4 bases from J, leaving 6 bases between. Germline V gives CDR1 KGHSH, CDR2 LQKENI. The CDR3 nucleotides read TGTGCCAGCTCACCAAATTATTACAATGAGCAGTTCTTC. Translating gives CASSPNYYNEQFF.

The chain is built from TRBV6-1 and TRBJ2-2; the D is unclear. CDR1 is MNHNS, CDR2 SASEGT, per germline. Trimming removed 2 bases at V and 2 bases at J, with 3 bases between. The CDR3 runs 13 residues. The CDR3 nucleotides read TGTGCCAGCAGTGAACTTAACACCGGGGAGCTGTTTTTT. Translated: CASSELNTGELFF.

This clone has only a few counts. This chain joins TRBV7-3 and TRBJ2-2; 8 bases are shared with TRBD1. Losses at the gene ends were 4 bases for V and 4 bases for J; bases not matched to a gene: 5. The germline V gene has CDR1 SGHTA and CDR2 FQGTGA. CDR3 size: 15 residues. The DNA for the CDR3 is TGTGCCAGCAGCTCCCGGACAGGGCCCACCGGGGAGCTGTTTTTT. Translating gives CASSSRTGPTGELFF.

The chain uses TRBV10-2 and TRBJ2-5; D is tentatively TRBD1 or TRBD2 (5 bases each). The J call may be mistaken, given a closer DNA end match to TRBJ2-7. From germline, CDR1 is WSHSY and CDR2 SAAADI. This CDR3 has 14 amino acids. The CDR3: CASSRDLTSYEQYF. CDR3 sequence (DNA): TGCGCCAGCAGTCGGGACCTAACCTCCTACGAGCAGTACTTC.

The sample holds many counts of this clone. V gene TRBV18 combines with J gene TRBJ2-3, with 7 bases fitting TRBD2. J was trimmed by 1 base and V by 6 bases; bases with no gene match: 7. Germline loops: CDR1 KGHSH, CDR2 LQKENI. The CDR3 totals 15 residues. The CDR3 protein is CASSLSGPGTDTQYF. The CDR3 DNA sequence: TGTGCCAGCTCGCTTAGCGGGCCCGGCACAGATACGCAGTATTTT.

This clone was seen more than once but under ten times. J is TRBJ1-1 and V is TRBV19; no firm D call. Germline CDR1 LNHDA, CDR2 SQIVND (reference sequence). V lost 9 bases to trimming and J lost 3 bases, with 8 bases between them. This CDR3 has 11 residues. The CDR3 DNA is TGTGCCAGCAGAAGCGACACTGAAGCTTTCTTT. It translates to CASRSDTEAFF.

The chain recombines TRBV5-4 with TRBJ1-1; D may be TRBD1 (5 bases). CDR3 length: 16 residues. The germline gives CDR1 SGHNT, CDR2 YYREEE (reference sequence). V was clipped by 4 bases and J by 0 bases, with 16 bases between them. DNA for the CDR3: TGTGCCAGCAGCAGGGAAGGGGCTCTCTTGAACACTGAAGCTTTCTTT. This gives the protein CASSREGALLNTEAFF.

In this sample, this clone turned up a few times. J is TRBJ2-7 and V is TRBV15; D unresolved. Germline CDR1 reads LNHNV; CDR2 reads YYDKDF (reference sequence). V was cut by 0 bases and J by 6 bases, with 9 bases left in between. CDR3 length: 13 amino acids. In DNA form, the CDR3 reads TGTGCCACCAGCAGAGAACCCCAATCCGAGCAGTACTTC. Amino acid sequence: CATSREPQSEQYF.

This chain joins TRBV6-1 and TRBJ2-7; 12 bases line up with TRBD2. Trimming at V came to 6 bases and at J to 3 bases, leaving 3 bases not matched to a gene. Looked up from germline, CDR1 is MNHNS and CDR2 is SASEGT. This CDR3 spans 14 amino acids. This chain's CDR3 is CASRKTSGGYEQYF. CDR3 DNA: TGTGCCAGCAGGAAGACTAGCGGGGGCTACGAGCAGTACTTC.

The chain carries TRBV6-6 and TRBJ1-5; 9 nucleotides align to TRBD1. This CDR3 spans 14 amino acids. Germline values: CDR1 MNHNY, CDR2 SVGAGI (reference sequence). The V segment lost 4 bases and the J segment 7 bases; nucleotides outside the gene matches: 5. For the CDR3, the DNA is TGTGCCAGCAGTTCGGGACAGGGCCGGCAGCCCCAGCATTTT. Its protein is CASSSGQGRQPQHF.

This clone was counted at least ten times. The chain recombines TRBV28 with TRBJ1-2, with 7 positions matching TRBD1. The CDR3 length is 17 residues. The germline V gene has CDR1 MDHEN and CDR2 SYDVKM. The trim removed 7 bases at V and 0 bases at J, leaving 14 bases unmatched. Written as DNA, the CDR3 is TGTGCCAGCACCCTAGAAGGGGGCGGAACAGCTAACTATGGCTACACCTTC. Protein product: CASTLEGGGTANYGYTF.

This clone turned up a few times. The chain carries TRBV9 and TRBJ2-5, with a possible D match to TRBD1 (7 bases). The ends were cut back, 0 bases at V and 5 bases at J, with 14 bases in the middle. The CDR3 runs to 15 residues. Looked up from germline, CDR1 is SGDLS and CDR2 is YYNGEE. The CDR3 DNA reads as TGTGCCAGCAGCGTAGAAGCAGGGGGGAAGGAGACCCAGTACTTC. It yields the protein CASSVEAGGKETQYF.

There are many counts of this clone. The chain uses TRBV5-4 and TRBJ2-1, with 8 bases matching TRBD2. From germline, CDR1 is SGHNT and CDR2 YYREEE (reference sequence). J was trimmed by 5 bases and V by 1 base; bases with no gene match: 5. CDR3 length: 15 residues. The CDR3 loop is CASSLSGRGNNEQFF. DNA for the CDR3: TGTGCCAGCAGCTTGAGCGGGAGAGGGAACAATGAGCAGTTCTTC. The full variable domain, completed using reference TRBV5-4 and TRBJ2-1, is ETGVTQSPTHLIKTRGQQVTLRCSSQSGHNTVSWYQQALGQGPQFIFQYYREEENGRGNFPPRFSGLQFPNYSSELNVNALELDDSALYLCASSLSGRGNNEQFFGPGTRLTVL.

The CDR3 DNA sequence: TGCGCCAGCAGCTTGGGCGGGAGGGCGTTTGACGAGCAGTACTTC. Its translation is CASSLGGRAFDEQYF. The V and J genes are TRBV5-1 and TRBJ2-7; 9 positions agree with TRBD2. V shed 0 bases and J 5 bases; nucleotides not matched to a gene: 6. Looked up from germline, CDR1 is SGHRS and CDR2 is YFSETQ. The CDR3 covers 15 residues.

This sequence joins TRBV5-6 and TRBJ2-3; unclear D gene. The CDR3 length is 13 residues. Looked up from germline, CDR1 is SGHDT and CDR2 is YYEEEE. V was clipped by 2 bases and J by 3 bases, with 7 bases between them. CDR3 residues: CASSLVGTDTQYF. The CDR3 nucleotides read TGTGCCAGCAGCTTAGTGGGAACAGATACGCAGTATTTT. Combining the CDR3 with reference TRBV5-6 and TRBJ2-3 gives the whole variable domain DAGVTQSPTHLIKTRGQQVTLRCSPKSGHDTVSWYQQALGQGPQFIFQYYEEEERQRGNFPDRFSGHQFPNYSSELNVNALLLGDSALYLCASSLVGTDTQYFGPGTRLTVL.

This clone has a count of ten or more. The chain is built from TRBV2 and TRBJ1-2, with unresolved D. In germline, CDR1 is SNHLY, CDR2 FYNNEI. V lost 9 bases, J lost 8 bases, and 16 bases lay in between. The CDR3 is 12 amino acids. CDR3 sequence: CASSTATQGYTF. In DNA form, the CDR3 reads TGTGCCAGTTCTACAGCCACTCAAGGCTACACCTTC. The full variable domain, its missing parts supplied by reference TRBV2 and TRBJ1-2, is EPEVTQTPSHQVTQMGQEVILRCVPISNHLYFYWYRQILGQKVEFLVSFYNNEISEKSEIFDDQFSVERPDGSNFTLKIRSTKLEDSAMYFCASSTATQGYTFGSGTRLTVV.

The chain links TRBV7-3 to TRBJ2-1; 8 nucleotides match TRBD2. CDR1 SGHTA and CDR2 FQGTGA come from the germline V gene. This CDR3 has 16 amino acids. With 5 bases clipped from V and 0 bases from J, the junction kept 6 bases outside the gene matches. This CDR3 reads CASSEHSGISYNEQFF. CDR3 nucleotide sequence: TGTGCCAGCAGCGAACATAGCGGGATCTCCTACAATGAGCAGTTCTTC.

This clone was detected a few times. The chain recombines TRBV5-1 with TRBJ2-7; 10 bases fit TRBD1. The junction had 5 bases not matched to a gene; V was cut back by 0 bases and J by 2 bases. Germline CDR1 is SGHRS and CDR2 is YFSETQ. The CDR3 loop spans 16 amino acids. CDR3 sequence: CASSLGRQGATYEQYF. CDR3 DNA: TGCGCCAGCAGCTTGGGGCGACAGGGGGCTACCTACGAGCAGTACTTC.

The chain is built from TRBV28 and TRBJ2-5, with unresolved D. V shed 11 bases and J shed 0 bases, with 13 bases lying between them. From germline, CDR1 is MDHEN and CDR2 SYDVKM. This CDR3 is 13 amino acids long. The CDR3 DNA reads as TGTGCCCACACGGCGGAGTACCAAGAGACCCAGTACTTC. Encoded protein: CAHTAEYQETQYF.

In this sample, this clone turned up a few times. The gene calls are TRBV19 and TRBJ2-2; possible D gene TRBD1, 6 bases. Trimming shortened V by 8 bases and J by 2 bases, and 18 bases separated the two germline ends. The CDR3 extends over 16 amino acids. Looked up from germline, CDR1 is LNHDA and CDR2 is SQIVND (reference sequence). CDR3 protein: CASSIQGFSNTGELFF. The DNA of the CDR3 is TGTGCCAGTTCTATCCAGGGGTTTTCAAACACCGGGGAGCTGTTTTTT.

This clone was picked up a small number of times. The V and J genes are TRBV5-4 and TRBJ2-2; D is undetermined. The V end lost 2 bases, the J end lost 2 bases, and 4 bases lay between the germline ends. The CDR3 consists of 13 residues. Germline V gene lookup returns CDR1 SGHNT and CDR2 YYREEE (reference sequence). The CDR3 DNA reads as TGTGCCAGCAGCTTTGTAAACACCGGGGAGCTGTTTTTT. Its protein product is CASSFVNTGELFF.

This clone has a handful of counts. J is TRBJ2-5 and V is TRBV11-2, with 8 nucleotides matching TRBD1. V lost 5 bases, J lost 1 base, and 9 bases stayed unmatched. The germline V gene has CDR1 SGHAT and CDR2 FQNNGV. The CDR3 sequence is 16 residues long. CDR3 sequence: CASSKKTGVSQETQYF. CDR3 DNA: TGTGCCAGCAGCAAGAAGACAGGGGTGTCCCAAGAGACCCAGTACTTC. Combining the CDR3 with reference TRBV11-2 and TRBJ2-5 gives the whole variable domain EAGVAQSPRYKIIEKRQSVAFWCNPISGHATLYWYQQILGQGPKLLIQFQNNGVVDDSQLPKDRFSAERLKGVDSTLKIQPAKLEDSAVYLCASSKKTGVSQETQYFGPGTRLLVL.

The chain combines TRBV2 with TRBJ1-1; D call uncertain. CDR1 is SNHLY and CDR2 is FYNNEI in the germline V gene. CDR3 length equals 12 residues. Trimming shortened V by 3 bases and J by 12 bases, and 14 bases separated the two germline ends. This CDR3 is CASSDRLAPSFF. In DNA, the CDR3 is TGTGCCAGCAGTGATCGTCTCGCCCCGTCTTTCTTT.

This clone was picked up a small number of times. This chain connects TRBV5-4 to TRBJ2-2; D not resolved. Deletions cut 4 bases from V and 0 bases from J, with 16 bases between. The CDR3 length is 17 residues. CDR1 is SGHNT and CDR2 is YYREEE in the germline V gene (reference sequence). Written as DNA, the CDR3 is TGTGCCAGCAGCCAATCGTCGGGCGGTGCGAACACCGGGGAGCTGTTTTTT. The encoded protein is CASSQSSGGANTGELFF.